One sample yielded the 18 T cell receptor beta chains listed below, sequenced in a study of beta chain features in type 1 diabetes. The sequenced template was cDNA made from the entire isolated RNA. Produced via immunoSEQ multiplex PCR; TCRdb's table is partial and in-frame only. The sample gives 250,000 to 350,000 clones, about 15% of which show up once; roughly 6.7% is in the top ten. The sample comprised central memory CD4+ T cells from blood. The receptors stem from a man aged 25 to 40 in good health.

This clone has just a few counts. The rearrangement joins TRBV18 to TRBJ1-4; D may be TRBD1 (6 bases). CDR3 size: 17 residues. Trimming shortened V by 6 bases and J by 3 bases, and 20 bases separated the two germline ends. The germline V gene has CDR1 KGHSH and CDR2 LQKENI. CDR3 protein: CASSRTGHPRPNEKLFF. CDR3 bases: TGTGCCAGCTCCCGCACGGGACATCCCCGACCTAATGAAAAACTGTTTTTT. The entire variable domain, with the rest obtained from reference TRBV18 and TRBJ1-4, is as follows: NAGVMQNPRHLVRRRGQEARLRCSPMKGHSHVYWYRQLPEEGLKFMVYLQKENIIDESGMPKERFSAEFPKEGPSILRIQQVVRGDSAAYFCASSRTGHPRPNEKLFFGSGTQLSVL.

This clone was detected only a few times. The chain carries TRBV20-1 and TRBJ2-7; a possible D gene is TRBD2 (5 bases). CDR3 length equals 11 residues. V was clipped by 3 bases and J by 7 bases, with 10 bases between them. Per the germline V gene, CDR1 is DFQATT and CDR2 is SNEGSKA (reference sequence). The DNA of the CDR3 is TGCAGTGCTAGCGTCAGCGGTGAGCAGTACGTC. Encoded protein: CSASVSGEQYV.

The gene calls are TRBV2 and TRBJ2-3, with TRBD1 matching 7 bases. V trimming: 5 bases; J trimming: 2 bases; junction bases outside the gene matches: 4. This CDR3 comprises 14 residues. Germline V gene sequence: CDR1 SNHLY, CDR2 FYNNEI. Written as DNA, the CDR3 is TGTGCCAGCAGTAGACAGGGCCTCACAGATACGCAGTATTTT. This codes for CASSRQGLTDTQYF.

There are a few counts of this clone. The chain has TRBV11-2 and TRBJ2-2; D may be TRBD1 (5 bases). CDR3 length: 13 amino acids. Trimming cost V 5 bases and J 5 bases, with 9 bases left between them. CDR1 and CDR2 from the germline V gene are SGHAT and FQNNGV. The CDR3 sequence is CASSRRETGELFF. The CDR3 nucleotides read TGTGCCAGCAGCCGCAGGGAAACCGGGGAGCTGTTTTTT.

A few counts support this clone. The chain has TRBV15 and TRBJ1-1, with D perhaps matching TRBD1 (5 bases). Germline V gene sequence: CDR1 LNHNV, CDR2 YYDKDF (reference sequence). Trimming stripped 0 bases from V and 3 bases from J, with 14 bases between. The CDR3 contains 16 residues. CDR3 amino acids: CATSREIGLGDTEAFF. DNA for the CDR3: TGTGCCACCAGCAGAGAGATCGGTTTGGGGGACACTGAAGCTTTCTTT.

The chain is built from TRBV6-1 and TRBJ2-1, with D possibly being TRBD2 (5 bases). This CDR3 is 14 amino acids long. Looked up from germline, CDR1 is MNHNS and CDR2 is SASEGT. Trimming took off 5 bases at V and 3 bases at J, with 11 bases between the two ends. CDR3 sequence reads: CASSLFRGYNEQFF. The CDR3 nucleotides are TGTGCCAGCAGTCTATTCCGGGGCTACAATGAGCAGTTCTTC.

This clone has a handful of counts. Other DNA sequences of this sample code for an identical CDR3. V usage is TRBV29-1 and J usage is TRBJ1-2; D is uncertain. V shed 4 bases and J shed 11 bases, with 11 bases lying between them. CDR1 is SQVTM and CDR2 is ANQGSEA in the germline V gene. The CDR3 totals 10 residues. DNA of the CDR3: TGCAGCGTTGGAGAGGGTGGATACACCTTC. Protein sequence: CSVGEGGYTF.

V usage is TRBV5-1 and J usage is TRBJ1-3, with D possibly TRBD1 on 5 matching bases. Germline CDR1 is SGHRS and CDR2 is YFSETQ. V lost 0 bases and J lost 1, with 11 bases in between. The CDR3 sequence is 16 residues long. CDR3 amino acids: CASSLGTSGSGNTIYF. The CDR3 DNA reads TGCGCCAGCAGCTTGGGAACATCAGGGTCTGGAAACACCATATATTTT.

This clone was picked up many times. The chain couples TRBV4-3 to TRBJ2-3, with 7 bases that match TRBD2. The CDR3 consists of 18 residues. The ends lost 0 bases at V and 0 bases at J; junction bases unmatched: 9. Germline V gives CDR1 LGHNA, CDR2 YSLEER. CDR3 protein: CASSQDLASGPSTDTQYF. Here the CDR3 DNA reads TGCGCCAGCAGCCAAGATCTGGCTAGCGGCCCAAGCACAGATACGCAGTATTTT.

The V and J genes are TRBV5-4 and TRBJ1-1; D is undetermined. The CDR3 loop spans 13 amino acids. Germline V gene lookup returns CDR1 SGHNT and CDR2 YYREEE (reference sequence). Trimming stripped 1 base from V and 1 base from J, with 5 bases between. The CDR3 is CASSLWENTEAFF. CDR3 bases: TGTGCCAGCAGCTTGTGGGAGAACACTGAAGCTTTCTTT.

This clone was seen more than once but under ten times. This same CDR3 is encoded by further DNA sequences in the sample. The gene calls are TRBV14 and TRBJ1-6, with D perhaps TRBD1 (5 bases). The CDR3 totals 13 residues. V was shortened by 2 bases and J by 10 bases, with 9 bases between the two germline ends. Germline V gene sequence: CDR1 SGHDN, CDR2 FVKESK. CDR3 amino acids: CASSQTGDSPLHF. The CDR3 nucleotides are TGTGCCAGCAGCCAAACGGGGGACTCACCCCTCCACTTT.

This clone was counted a few times. The chain combines TRBV6-1 with TRBJ2-2, with 7 bases aligning to TRBD2. V lost 7 bases, J lost 2 bases, and 7 bases stayed unmatched. The CDR3 runs 15 residues. Germline V gene data show CDR1 as MNHNS and CDR2 as SASEGT. The CDR3 region has the DNA TGTGCCAGCATTCCGGGACTACGAAACACCGGGGAGCTGTTTTTT. Residues: CASIPGLRNTGELFF.

This clone was seen a handful of times. The chain recombines TRBV7-2 with TRBJ2-1; D is possibly TRBD2 (6 bases). Deletions cut 4 bases from V and 13 bases from J, with 20 bases between. Germline V gene sequence: CDR1 SGHTA, CDR2 FQGNSA. The CDR3 loop spans 14 amino acids. The CDR3 is CASSSATSRVSQFF. The CDR3, as DNA: TGTGCCAGCAGCTCAGCAACTAGCAGGGTGAGTCAGTTCTTC.

This clone showed up just a few times. The chain couples TRBV14 to TRBJ2-1; 13 nucleotides match TRBD2. From germline, CDR1 is SGHDN and CDR2 FVKESK. Losses at the gene ends were 4 bases for V and 6 bases for J; bases not matched to a gene: 6. CDR3 length: 16 amino acids. Written as DNA, the CDR3 is TGTGCCAGCAGCCCGGGGACTAGCGGGGTATTCAATGAGCAGTTCTTC. It specifies CASSPGTSGVFNEQFF.

This clone was counted only a few times. CDR3 sequence (DNA): TGCGCCAGCAGCTTGGGAAGGGGAGATGGCTACACCTTC. It is translated as CASSLGRGDGYTF. J is TRBJ1-2 and V is TRBV5-1, with TRBD1 as a possible D gene (5 bases). Deletions cut 0 bases from V and 6 bases from J, with 9 bases between. CDR1 SGHRS and CDR2 YFSETQ come from the germline V gene. CDR3 length equals 13 residues.

The table lists this clone with a count of one. The CDR3 nucleotides are TGCGCCAGCAGCCGGGGGCCCTCGTACTATGGCTACACCTTC. This translates into CASSRGPSYYGYTF. The chain combines TRBV5-1 with TRBJ1-2; tentatively, D is TRBD1 (6 bases). The V gene's germline CDR1 is SGHRS and CDR2 YFSETQ. This CDR3 comprises 14 residues. V was trimmed by 4 bases and J by 3 bases, leaving 13 bases between them. Based on the CDR3 plus reference TRBV5-1 and TRBJ1-2, the full variable domain is KAGVTQTPRYLIKTRGQQVTLSCSPISGHRSVSWYQQTPGQGLQFLFEYFSETQRNKGNFPGRFSGRQFSNSRSEMNVSTLELGDSALYLCASSRGPSYYGYTFGSGTRLTVV.

V gene TRBV11-2 combines with J gene TRBJ2-5; 8 bases agree with TRBD1. V shed 5 bases and J 4 bases; nucleotides not matched to a gene: 6. The CDR3 length is 14 residues. The germline gives CDR1 SGHAT, CDR2 FQNNGV. CDR3 protein: CASSASRGRETQYF. The CDR3 DNA is TGTGCCAGCAGCGCGAGCAGGGGGCGAGAGACCCAGTACTTC.

The chain employs TRBV29-1 and TRBJ2-5; D not resolved. CDR1 SQVTM and CDR2 ANQGSEA come from the germline V gene. There are 12 residues in the CDR3. The ends were cut back, 4 bases at V and 2 bases at J, with 8 bases in the middle. In DNA, the CDR3 is TGCAGCGTTGTGCCAGAGCAAGAGACCCAGTACTTC. This translates into CSVVPEQETQYF.